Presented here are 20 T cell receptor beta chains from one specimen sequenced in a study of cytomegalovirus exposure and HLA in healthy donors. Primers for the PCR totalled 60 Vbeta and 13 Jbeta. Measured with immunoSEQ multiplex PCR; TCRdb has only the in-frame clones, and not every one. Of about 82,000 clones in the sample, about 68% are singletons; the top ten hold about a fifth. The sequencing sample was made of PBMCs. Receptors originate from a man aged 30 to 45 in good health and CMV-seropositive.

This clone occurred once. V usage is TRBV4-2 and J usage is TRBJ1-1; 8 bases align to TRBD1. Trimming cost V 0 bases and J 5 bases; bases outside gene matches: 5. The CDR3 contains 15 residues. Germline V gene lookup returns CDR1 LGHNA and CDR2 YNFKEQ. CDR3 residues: CASSQDGQGKTEAFF. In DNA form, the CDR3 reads TGTGCCAGCAGCCAAGACGGACAGGGAAAAACTGAAGCTTTCTTT.

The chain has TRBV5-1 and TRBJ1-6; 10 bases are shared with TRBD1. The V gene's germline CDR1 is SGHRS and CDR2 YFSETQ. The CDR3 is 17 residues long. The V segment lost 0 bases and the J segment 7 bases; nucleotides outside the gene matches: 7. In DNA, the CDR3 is TGCGCCAGCAGCTTGGGGGACAGGGGACAGAGGAATTCACCCCTCCACTTT. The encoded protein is CASSLGDRGQRNSPLHF.

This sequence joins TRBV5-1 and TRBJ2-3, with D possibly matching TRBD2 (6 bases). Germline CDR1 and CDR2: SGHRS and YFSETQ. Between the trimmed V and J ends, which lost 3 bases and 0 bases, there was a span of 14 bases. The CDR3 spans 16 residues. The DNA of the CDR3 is TGCGCCAGCAGCTGGGGGGTAGCTCATAGCACAGATACGCAGTATTTT. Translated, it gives CASSWGVAHSTDTQYF.

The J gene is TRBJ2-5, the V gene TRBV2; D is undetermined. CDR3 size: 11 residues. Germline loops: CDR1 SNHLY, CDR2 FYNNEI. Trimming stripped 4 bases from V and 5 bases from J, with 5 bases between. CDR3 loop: CASSVRETQYF. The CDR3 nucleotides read TGTGCCAGCAGTGTCCGGGAGACCCAGTACTTC. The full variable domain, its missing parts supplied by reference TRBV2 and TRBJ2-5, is EPEVTQTPSHQVTQMGQEVILRCVPISNHLYFYWYRQILGQKVEFLVSFYNNEISEKSEIFDDQFSVERPDGSNFTLKIRSTKLEDSAMYFCASSVRETQYFGPGTRLLVL.

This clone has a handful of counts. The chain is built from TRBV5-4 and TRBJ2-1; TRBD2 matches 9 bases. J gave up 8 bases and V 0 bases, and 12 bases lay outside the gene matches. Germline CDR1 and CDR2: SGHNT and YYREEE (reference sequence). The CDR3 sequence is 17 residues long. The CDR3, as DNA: TGTGCCAGCAGCTTGGGACCGGGGCGGGAGGGTGAAGATGAGCAGTTCTTC. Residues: CASSLGPGREGEDEQFF. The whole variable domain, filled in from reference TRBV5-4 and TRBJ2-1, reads ETGVTQSPTHLIKTRGQQVTLRCSSQSGHNTVSWYQQALGQGPQFIFQYYREEENGRGNFPPRFSGLQFPNYSSELNVNALELDDSALYLCASSLGPGREGEDEQFFGPGTRLTVL.

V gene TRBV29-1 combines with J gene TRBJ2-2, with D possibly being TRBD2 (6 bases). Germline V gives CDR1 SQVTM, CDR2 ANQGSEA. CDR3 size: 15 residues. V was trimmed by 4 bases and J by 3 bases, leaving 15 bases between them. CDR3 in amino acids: CSVGPTSRDTGELFF. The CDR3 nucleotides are TGCAGCGTTGGCCCTACTAGCAGGGACACCGGGGAGCTGTTTTTT.

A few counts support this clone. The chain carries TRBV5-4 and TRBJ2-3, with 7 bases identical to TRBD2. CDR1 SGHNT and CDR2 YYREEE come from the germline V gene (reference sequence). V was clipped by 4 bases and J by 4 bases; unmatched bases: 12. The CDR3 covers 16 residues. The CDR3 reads CASSRRGGPSADTQYF. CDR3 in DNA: TGTGCCAGCAGCCGAAGGGGAGGGCCCTCAGCAGATACGCAGTATTTT. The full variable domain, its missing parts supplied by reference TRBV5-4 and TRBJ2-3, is ETGVTQSPTHLIKTRGQQVTLRCSSQSGHNTVSWYQQALGQGPQFIFQYYREEENGRGNFPPRFSGLQFPNYSSELNVNALELDDSALYLCASSRRGGPSADTQYFGPGTRLTVL.

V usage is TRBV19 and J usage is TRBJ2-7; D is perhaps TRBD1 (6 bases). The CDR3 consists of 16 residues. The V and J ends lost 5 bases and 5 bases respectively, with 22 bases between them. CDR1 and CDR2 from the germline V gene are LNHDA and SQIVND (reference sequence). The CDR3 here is CASSPLIRQVRDEQYF. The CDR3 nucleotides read TGTGCCAGTAGTCCTTTGATAAGACAGGTTAGGGACGAGCAGTACTTC.

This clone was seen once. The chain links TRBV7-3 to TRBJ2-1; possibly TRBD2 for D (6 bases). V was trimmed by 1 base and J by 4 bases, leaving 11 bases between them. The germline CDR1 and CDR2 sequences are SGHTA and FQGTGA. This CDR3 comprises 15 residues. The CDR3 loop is CASSLNLGGYNEQFF. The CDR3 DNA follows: TGTGCCAGCAGCTTAAATCTAGGAGGGTACAATGAGCAGTTCTTC. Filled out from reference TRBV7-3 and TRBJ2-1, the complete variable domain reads GAGVSQTPSNKVTEKGKYVELRCDPISGHTALYWYRQSLGQGPEFLIYFQGTGAADDSGLPNDRFFAVRPEGSVSTLKIQRTERGDSAVYLCASSLNLGGYNEQFFGPGTRLTVL.

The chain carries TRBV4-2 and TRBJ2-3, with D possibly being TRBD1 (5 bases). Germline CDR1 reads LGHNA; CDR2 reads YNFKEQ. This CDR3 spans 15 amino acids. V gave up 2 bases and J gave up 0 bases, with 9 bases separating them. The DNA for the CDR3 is TGTGCCAGCAGCCAAAGGCCAGGGAGCACAGATACGCAGTATTTT. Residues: CASSQRPGSTDTQYF.

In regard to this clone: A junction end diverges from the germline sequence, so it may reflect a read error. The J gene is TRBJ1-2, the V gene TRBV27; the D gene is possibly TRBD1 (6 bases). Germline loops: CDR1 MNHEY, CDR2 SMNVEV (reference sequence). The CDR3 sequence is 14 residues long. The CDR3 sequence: CASSLSAGVYGYPF. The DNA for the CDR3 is TGTGCCAGCAGTTTATCGGCAGGGGTCTATGGCTACCCCTTC.

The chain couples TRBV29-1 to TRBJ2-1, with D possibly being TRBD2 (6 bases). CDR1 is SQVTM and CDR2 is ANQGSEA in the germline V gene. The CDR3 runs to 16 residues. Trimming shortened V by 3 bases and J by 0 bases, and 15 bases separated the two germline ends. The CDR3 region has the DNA TGCAGCGTTGACGGAGGGCAGGTAAGCTCCTACAATGAGCAGTTCTTC. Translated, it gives CSVDGGQVSSYNEQFF.

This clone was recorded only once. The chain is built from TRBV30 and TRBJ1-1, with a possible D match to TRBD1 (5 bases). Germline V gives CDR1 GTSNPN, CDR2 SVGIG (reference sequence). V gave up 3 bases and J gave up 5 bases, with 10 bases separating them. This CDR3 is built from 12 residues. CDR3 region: CAWSQGWTEAFF. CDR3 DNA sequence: TGTGCCTGGAGCCAGGGTTGGACTGAAGCTTTCTTT.

Here the CDR3 DNA reads TGTGCCAGCAGTGAAGTGGGGGGGCGTGGCAATCAGCCCCAGCATTTT. Translation: CASSEVGGRGNQPQHF. The chain couples TRBV2 to TRBJ1-5, with D tentatively TRBD1 (6 bases). CDR3 length: 16 residues. Germline V gives CDR1 SNHLY, CDR2 FYNNEI. Between the trimmed V and J ends, which lost 1 base and 2 bases, there was a span of 12 bases.

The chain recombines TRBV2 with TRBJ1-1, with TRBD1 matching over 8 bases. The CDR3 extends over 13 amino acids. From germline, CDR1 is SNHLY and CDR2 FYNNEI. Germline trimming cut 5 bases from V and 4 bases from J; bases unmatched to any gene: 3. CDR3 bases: TGTGCCAGCAGTCTTACAGGGGGCACTGAAGCTTTCTTT. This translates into CASSLTGGTEAFF.

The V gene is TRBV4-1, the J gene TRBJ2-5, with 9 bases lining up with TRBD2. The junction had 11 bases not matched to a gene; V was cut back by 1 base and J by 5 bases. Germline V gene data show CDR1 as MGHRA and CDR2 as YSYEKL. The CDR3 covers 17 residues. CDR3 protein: CASSQGSVAGGGETQYF. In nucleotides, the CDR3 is TGCGCCAGCAGCCAAGGCAGCGTGGCGGGAGGGGGGGAGACCCAGTACTTC.

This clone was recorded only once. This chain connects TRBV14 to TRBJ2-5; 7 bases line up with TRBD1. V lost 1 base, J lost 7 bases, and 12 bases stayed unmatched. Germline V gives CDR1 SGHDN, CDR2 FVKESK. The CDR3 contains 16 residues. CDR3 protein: CASSQGQGFFRGTQYF. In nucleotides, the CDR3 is TGTGCCAGCAGCCAAGGACAGGGTTTCTTTCGGGGGACCCAGTACTTC.

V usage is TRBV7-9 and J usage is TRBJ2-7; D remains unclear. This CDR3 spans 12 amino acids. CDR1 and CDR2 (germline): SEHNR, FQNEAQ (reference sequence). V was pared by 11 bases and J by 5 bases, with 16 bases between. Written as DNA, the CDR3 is TGTGCCTCAGCGATATTTTTGGACGAGCAGTACTTC. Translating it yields CASAIFLDEQYF.

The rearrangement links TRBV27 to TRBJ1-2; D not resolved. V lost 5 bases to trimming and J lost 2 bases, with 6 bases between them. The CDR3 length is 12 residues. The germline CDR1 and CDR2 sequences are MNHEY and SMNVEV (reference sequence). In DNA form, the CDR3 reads TGTGCCAGCAGTGAGGGCAACTATGGCTACACCTTC. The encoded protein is CASSEGNYGYTF.

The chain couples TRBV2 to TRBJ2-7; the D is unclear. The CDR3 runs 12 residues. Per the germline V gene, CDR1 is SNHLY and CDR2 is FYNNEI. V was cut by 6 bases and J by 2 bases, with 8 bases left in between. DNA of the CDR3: TGTGCCAGCAGCCGCGGCGCCTACGAGCAGTACTTC. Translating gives CASSRGAYEQYF.